The entry that follows covers one TCR delta chain sequence. Its antigen is undetermined. This entry is derived from a study of Vδ1+ human thymocytes. Study conclusions and caveats: TRD repertoires were essentially private, unlike widely shared TRG clonotypes. Despite high sort purity, approximately 21% of thymic T cell receptor delta sequences were Vdelta2. Highly polyclonal TRG and TRD repertoires with Gaussian CDR3 length distributions appeared in thymus.

Sequences come from RNA converted to cDNA by reverse transcription. Multiplex PCR used pooled V-gene forward primers and a constant-region reverse primer to amplify CDR3s. TCRdb reprocessed the multiplex PCR reads using CATT. The sample shows 80,000 or so delta-chain clones, 30% to 45% of them seen only once. Between about 98% and 99.6% of sorted thymocytes were Vdelta1+. V lost 1 base, J lost 0 bases, and 15 bases lay in between. The CDR3 runs to 17 residues. The germline gives CDR1 TSWWSYY, CDR2 QGS. The TCR originated in a boy younger than two who had congenital heart surgery. The material sequenced was Vdelta1+ gamma-delta thymocytes from the thymus. Subset in this sample: FACS-sorted CD3+ TCRalphabeta- TCRVdelta1+ TCRVdelta2- thymocytes. The chain is built from TRDV1 and TRDJ1, with D possibly matching TRDD3 (6 bases). The CDR3 DNA reads as TGTGCTCTTGGGGAACACCTACTGGGAAGGTACACCGATAAACTCATCTTT. Translating it yields CALGEHLLGRYTDKLIF.